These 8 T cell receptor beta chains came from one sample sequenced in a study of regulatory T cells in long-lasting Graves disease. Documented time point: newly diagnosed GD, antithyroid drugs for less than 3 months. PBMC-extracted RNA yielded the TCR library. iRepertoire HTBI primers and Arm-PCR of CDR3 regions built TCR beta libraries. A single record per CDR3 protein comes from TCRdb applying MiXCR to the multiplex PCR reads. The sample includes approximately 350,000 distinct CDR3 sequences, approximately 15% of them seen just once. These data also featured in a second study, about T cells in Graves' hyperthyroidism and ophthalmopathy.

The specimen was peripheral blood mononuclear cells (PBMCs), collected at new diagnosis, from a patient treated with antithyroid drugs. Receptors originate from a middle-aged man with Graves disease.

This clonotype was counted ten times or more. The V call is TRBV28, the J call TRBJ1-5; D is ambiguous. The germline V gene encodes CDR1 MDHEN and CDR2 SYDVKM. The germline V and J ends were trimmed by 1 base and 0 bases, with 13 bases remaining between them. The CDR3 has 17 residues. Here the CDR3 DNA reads TGTGCCAGCAGTTTATTGGAAGCCCGGAATAGCAATCAGCCCCAGCATTTT. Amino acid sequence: CASSLLEARNSNQPQHF.

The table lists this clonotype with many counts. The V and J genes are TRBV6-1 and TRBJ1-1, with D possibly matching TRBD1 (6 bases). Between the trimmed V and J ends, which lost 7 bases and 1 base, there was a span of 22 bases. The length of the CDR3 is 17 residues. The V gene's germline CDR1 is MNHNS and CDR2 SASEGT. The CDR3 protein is CASTPRGRGSWNTEAFF. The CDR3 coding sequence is TGTGCCAGCACCCCTCGGGGCAGGGGATCTTGGAACACTGAAGCTTTCTTT.

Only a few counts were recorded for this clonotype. For the CDR3, the DNA is TGTGCCAGCTTAGGAAACACCATATATTTT. This codes for CASLGNTIYF. The chain combines TRBV7-9 with TRBJ1-3; D uncertain. V lost 8 bases and J lost 4, with 3 bases in between. CDR1 is SEHNR and CDR2 is FQNEAQ in the germline V gene (reference sequence). This CDR3 region has 10 residues.

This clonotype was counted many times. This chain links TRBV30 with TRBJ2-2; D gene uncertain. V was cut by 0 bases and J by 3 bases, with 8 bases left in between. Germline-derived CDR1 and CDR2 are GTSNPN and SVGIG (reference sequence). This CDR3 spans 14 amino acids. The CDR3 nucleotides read TGTGCCTGGAGTGTACTGCGATACACCGGGGAGCTGTTTTTT. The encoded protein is CAWSVLRYTGELFF.

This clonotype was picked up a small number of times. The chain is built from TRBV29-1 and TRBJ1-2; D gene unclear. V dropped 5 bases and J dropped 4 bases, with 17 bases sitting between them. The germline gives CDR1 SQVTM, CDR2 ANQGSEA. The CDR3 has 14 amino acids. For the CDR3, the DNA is TGCAGCGTTTATTCAGGAAGGGCCCCCTATGGCTACACCTTC. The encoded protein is CSVYSGRAPYGYTF.

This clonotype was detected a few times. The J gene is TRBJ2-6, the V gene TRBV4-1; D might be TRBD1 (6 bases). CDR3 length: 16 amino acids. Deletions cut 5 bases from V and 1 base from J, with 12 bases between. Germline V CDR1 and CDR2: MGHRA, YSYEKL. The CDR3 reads CASSSIRGSGANVLTF. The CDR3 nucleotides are TGCGCCAGCAGCTCTATCAGGGGTTCTGGGGCCAACGTCCTGACTTTC.

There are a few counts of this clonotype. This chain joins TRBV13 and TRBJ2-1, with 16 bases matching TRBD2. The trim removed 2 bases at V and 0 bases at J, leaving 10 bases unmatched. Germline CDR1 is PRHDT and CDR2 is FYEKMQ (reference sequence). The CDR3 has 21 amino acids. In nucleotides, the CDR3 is TGTGCCAGCAGCTTATCAACTTTGGGACTAGCGGGGGGGCTCTCCTACAATGAGCAGTTCTTC. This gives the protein CASSLSTLGLAGGLSYNEQFF.

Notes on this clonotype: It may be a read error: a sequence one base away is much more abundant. CDR3 sequence reads: CAWSADRATGAFF. Here the CDR3 DNA reads TGTGCCTGGAGTGCCGACAGGGCGACTGGAGCTTTCTTT. The genes are TRBV30 and TRBJ1-1, with 7 bases that match TRBD1. In germline, CDR1 is GTSNPN, CDR2 SVGIG (reference sequence). The CDR3 sequence is 13 residues long. The entire variable domain, with the rest obtained from reference TRBV30 and TRBJ1-1, is as follows: SQTIHQWPATLVQPVGSPLSLECTVEGTSNPNLYWYRQAAGRGLQLLFYSVGIGQISSEVPQNLSASRPQDRQFILSSKKLLLSDSGFYLCAWSADRATGAFFGQGTRLTVV.